Listed below are T cell receptor beta chains from one sample, sequenced in a study of OX40 agonist ivuxolimab in advanced cancers. This table comes from immunoSEQ multiplex PCR, and its TCRdb copy is limited to in-frame clones, with some not included. The table includes about 18,000 clones, approximately 83% detected once. Sequences were derived from CD4+ or CD8+ T cells sorted from blood, sampled in a trial of the OX40 agonist ivuxolimab. The origin of the receptors is an adult with an advanced solid tumor such as melanoma, head and neck, liver or kidney cancer. Both conserved end residues are part of each CDR3. A D gene is named only where the DNA matches it firmly. Some rows have no size entry. The others give once, few or many, or a class for an expanded clone.

j_call	v_call	clone_size	d_call	cdr3_aa	cdr3_nt
TRBJ1-4	TRBV4-1	NA	TRBD1	CASSRATGVNEKLFF	TGCGCCAGCAGCCGAGCGACAGGGGTTAATGAAAAACTGTTTTTT
TRBJ1-1	TRBV19	once	NA	CASSGMNTEAFF	TGTGCCAGTTCAGGTATGAACACTGAAGCTTTCTTT
TRBJ2-3	TRBV7-9	NA	NA	CASSGVTDTQYF	TGTGCCAGCTCTGGCGTAACAGATACGCAGTATTTT
TRBJ1-2	TRBV28	NA	NA	CASTLGSGGGYGYTF	TGTGCCAGCACTCTAGGGTCCGGGGGCGGCTATGGCTACACCTTC
TRBJ2-1	TRBV9	NA	NA	CASSPGLRFNEQFF	TGTGCCAGCAGCCCGGGACTTCGATTCAATGAGCAGTTCTTC
TRBJ2-1	TRBV19	NA	NA	CASSMASTLYNEQFF	TGTGCCAGTAGTATGGCGAGTACCCTCTACAATGAGCAGTTCTTC
TRBJ1-3	TRBV7-9	once	NA	CASSFEGPGDTIYF	TGTGCCAGCAGCTTTGAAGGTCCGGGGGACACCATATATTTT
TRBJ2-1	TRBV7-9	NA	TRBD2	CASSLSGDEQFF	TGTGCCAGCAGCTTGAGCGGGGATGAGCAGTTCTTC
TRBJ1-3	TRBV4-1	NA	TRBD1	CASSPIGQGLSGNTIYF	TGCGCCAGCAGCCCTATCGGACAGGGACTCTCTGGAAACACCATATATTTT
TRBJ2-1	TRBV4-1	NA	NA	CASSQDLSIYNEQFF	TGCGCCAGCAGCCAAGATTTATCCATCTACAATGAGCAGTTCTTC
TRBJ1-1	TRBV19	NA	TRBD1	CATRQGARTEAFF	TGTGCCACCAGACAGGGGGCGCGGACTGAAGCTTTCTTT
TRBJ2-5	TRBV11-2	NA	NA	CASSLGPGDGETQYF	TGTGCCAGCAGCTTAGGGCCAGGCGATGGGGAGACCCAGTACTTC
TRBJ2-2	TRBV25-1	NA	TRBD1	CASSGTGDTGELFF	TGTGCCAGCAGTGGGACAGGGGACACCGGGGAGCTGTTTTTT
TRBJ1-2	TRBV19	NA	NA	CASSIDRQGYTF	TGTGCCAGTAGTATAGATCGGCAAGGCTACACCTTC
TRBJ2-7	TRBV11-2	few	NA	CASSFSRDYEQYF	TGTGCCAGCAGCTTTAGCAGGGACTACGAGCAGTACTTC
TRBJ1-1	TRBV13	NA	NA	CASSRGSGTEAFF	TGTGCCAGCAGCCGTGGGTCGGGCACTGAAGCTTTCTTT
TRBJ2-7	TRBV9	NA	NA	CASSVTGLDYEQYF	TGTGCCAGCAGCGTAACAGGGTTGGACTACGAGCAGTACTTC
TRBJ2-1	TRBV15	NA	TRBD1	CATSITWDSSNEQFF	TGTGCCACCAGCATCACCTGGGACAGTAGCAATGAGCAGTTCTTC
TRBJ1-5	TRBV28	NA	NA	CASSFPGGQAKGIGNQPQHF	TGTGCCAGCAGTTTTCCGGGAGGCCAAGCCAAGGGTATTGGCAATCAGCCCCAGCATTTT
TRBJ2-1	TRBV2	NA	NA	CASSGLPGTSSDEQFF	TGTGCCAGCAGTGGCCTACCCGGGACATCGAGCGATGAGCAGTTCTTC
TRBJ1-4	TRBV19	once	NA	CASSIDRRAEGKLFF	TGTGCCAGTAGTATAGATAGGCGGGCGGAGGGAAAACTGTTTTTT
TRBJ2-7	TRBV27	NA	TRBD2	CASSLRSAGEYEQYF	TGTGCCAGCAGTTTGCGGTCGGCGGGAGAATACGAGCAGTACTTC
TRBJ2-7	TRBV11-1	NA	NA	CASSFAGSSYEQYF	TGTGCCAGCAGCTTTGCCGGGTCCTCCTACGAGCAGTACTTC
TRBJ1-2	TRBV7-2	NA	NA	CASSLGGDYGYTF	TGTGCCAGCAGCCTAGGGGGGGACTATGGCTACACCTTC
TRBJ2-3	TRBV27	once	TRBD1	CASSKKGQGLSTDTQYF	TGTGCCAGCAGCAAAAAGGGACAGGGGTTGAGCACAGATACGCAGTATTTT
TRBJ2-2	TRBV10-1	NA	TRBD1	CASSELNRGPTGELFF	TGCGCCAGCAGTGAACTCAACAGGGGGCCGACCGGGGAGCTGTTTTTT
TRBJ1-1	TRBV28	NA	NA	CASSSQRGFEAFF	TGTGCCAGCAGTTCTCAGAGAGGTTTTGAAGCTTTCTTT
TRBJ2-7	TRBV10-3	NA	NA	CAISESGAAYEQYF	TGTGCCATCAGTGAGTCGGGGGCAGCCTACGAGCAGTACTTC
TRBJ2-1	TRBV7-2	NA	TRBD2	CASSLVLAGGDEQFF	TGTGCCAGCAGCTTAGTCCTAGCGGGAGGGGATGAGCAGTTCTTC
TRBJ2-1	TRBV6-5	NA	TRBD2	CASSYSPSGGEQFF	TGTGCCAGCAGTTACTCTCCTAGCGGCGGTGAGCAGTTCTTC
TRBJ2-2	TRBV19	NA	TRBD1	CATRDRETWPGELFF	TGTGCCACACGGGACAGGGAAACCTGGCCCGGGGAGCTGTTTTTT
TRBJ2-5	TRBV5-1	NA	NA	CASSLGGLQETQYF	TGCGCCAGCAGCTTGGGGGGCCTCCAAGAGACCCAGTACTTC
TRBJ2-7	TRBV27	NA	NA	CASSITGGRGEYEQYF	TGTGCCAGCAGTATAACAGGCGGACGAGGAGAATACGAGCAGTACTTC
TRBJ2-2	TRBV4-1	NA	NA	CASSLPYTGELFF	TGCGCCAGCAGCCTCCCCTACACCGGGGAGCTGTTTTTT
TRBJ2-7	TRBV5-6	many	TRBD1	CASSDGGTGAAEQYF	TGTGCCAGCAGCGATGGGGGGACAGGGGCGGCTGAGCAGTACTTC
TRBJ2-7	TRBV27	NA	TRBD1	CASSWGQTYEQYF	TGTGCCAGCAGTTGGGGACAGACCTACGAGCAGTACTTC
TRBJ2-1	TRBV28	NA	TRBD2	CASSPRAGGLYNEQFF	TGTGCCAGCAGTCCCCGAGCGGGGGGCCTTTACAATGAGCAGTTCTTC
TRBJ1-5	TRBV5-5	NA	NA	CASSTGWGGNQPQHF	TGTGCCAGCAGCACCGGATGGGGGGGCAATCAGCCCCAGCATTTT
TRBJ2-1	TRBV5-1	NA	TRBD2	CASSLTGGPDEQFF	TGCGCCAGCAGCTTAACGGGGGGGCCCGATGAGCAGTTCTTC